Presented here are 23 T cell receptor beta chains from one specimen sequenced in a study of cytomegalovirus exposure and HLA in healthy donors. 13 Jbeta primers and 60 Vbeta primers were used for the PCR. Here immunoSEQ multiplex PCR was the method, and the copy in TCRdb shows in-frame clones only, minus some. The sample has 150,000 to 200,000 clones; more than 60% are singletons. Sequenced sample: PBMCs. The source is a human donor in good health.

The V gene is TRBV6-6, the J gene TRBJ1-3; TRBD1 might be the D (5 bases). V was trimmed by 5 bases and J by 2 bases, leaving 13 bases between them. There are 15 residues in the CDR3. Germline V lookup: CDR1 MNHNY, CDR2 SVGAGI (reference sequence). The CDR3 is CASSGTGVAGNTIYF. As DNA, the CDR3 is TGTGCCAGCAGTGGCACGGGGGTTGCTGGAAACACCATATATTTT.

The V and J genes are TRBV5-4 and TRBJ2-7; perhaps TRBD1 as D (5 bases). The V end was cut by 0 bases, the J end by 1 base, with 8 bases between. The CDR3 sequence is 14 residues long. Germline-derived CDR1 and CDR2 are SGHNT and YYREEE (reference sequence). CDR3 sequence (DNA): TGTGCCAGCAGCTTGGATCAGGGTTCCTACGAGCAGTACTTC. As protein: CASSLDQGSYEQYF.

Notes on this clone: The junction and the germline gene differ at one end; a read error may be behind it. The chain is built from TRBV7-9 and TRBJ1-5; D unclear. Germline assignment: CDR1 SEHNR and CDR2 FQNEAQ (reference sequence). This CDR3 is 14 amino acids long. The CDR3 nucleotides read TGTTCCAGCAGCTTAGGGTCGGGCAATCAGCCCCAGCATTTT. It specifies CSSSLGSGNQPQHF. Full variable domain (rest looked up from reference TRBV7-9 and TRBJ1-5): DTGVSQNPRHKITKRGQNVTFRCDPISEHNRLYWYRQTLGQGPEFLTYFQNEAQLEKSRLLSDRFSAERPKGSFSTLEIQRTEQGDSAMYLCSSSLGSGNQPQHFGDGTRLSIL.

This clone was recorded a few times. This chain joins TRBV12-5 and TRBJ1-1; a possible D gene is TRBD1 (6 bases). There are 16 residues in the CDR3. V lost 7 bases and J 5 bases, leaving 23 bases between the germline ends. Germline V gives CDR1 LGHNT, CDR2 FRNRAP. CDR3 region: CASAPYGGGGGTEAFF. The DNA for the CDR3 is TGTGCTAGTGCCCCGTATGGGGGGGGAGGGGGAACTGAAGCTTTCTTT.

In this sample, this clone turned up a few times. The chain couples TRBV9 to TRBJ2-3; 8 bases match TRBD2. Per the germline V gene, CDR1 is SGDLS and CDR2 is YYNGEE. CDR3 length: 16 amino acids. The V segment lost 4 bases and the J segment 1 base; nucleotides outside the gene matches: 8. Written as DNA, the CDR3 is TGTGCCAGCAGCACCCAGCGGGGGCCCCGCACAGATACGCAGTATTTT. Translation gives CASSTQRGPRTDTQYF.

The chain employs TRBV19 and TRBJ1-6; 7 bases are shared with TRBD1. Germline loops: CDR1 LNHDA, CDR2 SQIVND (reference sequence). This CDR3 has 17 amino acids. J lost 9 bases, V lost 10 bases, and 21 bases had no gene match. CDR3 nucleotide sequence: TGTGCCACCTCAAAGGACAGGCGACCATGGGCATCTTCACCCCTCCACTTT. This encodes CATSKDRRPWASSPLHF. Filled out from reference TRBV19 and TRBJ1-6, the complete variable domain reads DGGITQSPKYLFRKEGQNVTLSCEQNLNHDAMYWYRQDPGQGLRLIYYSQIVNDFQKGDIAEGYSVSREKKESFPLTVTSAQKNPTAFYLCATSKDRRPWASSPLHFGNGTRLTVT.

The chain joins TRBV12-5 to TRBJ2-7; D gene uncertain. There are 15 residues in the CDR3. Deletions cut 5 bases from V and 2 bases from J, with 16 bases between. Germline CDR1 is LGHNT and CDR2 is FRNRAP. DNA for the CDR3: TGTGCTAGTGGTCCAGACATACTTCTAACCTACGAGCAGTACTTC. Its protein is CASGPDILLTYEQYF.

Regarding this clone: Mismatch with germline at one junction end may stem from a read error. This sequence joins TRBV7-9 and TRBJ2-3; D uncertain. This CDR3 is 12 amino acids long. Germline loops: CDR1 SEHNR, CDR2 FQNEAQ (reference sequence). In DNA form, the CDR3 reads TGTGCCAGCAGCACCCGCCCTGGGCTCCCTCTTTTT. It translates to CASSTRPGLPLF. Based on the CDR3 plus reference TRBV7-9 and TRBJ2-3, the full variable domain is DTGVSQNPRHKITKRGQNVTFRCDPISEHNRLYWYRQTLGQGPEFLTYFQNEAQLEKSRLLSDRFSAERPKGSFSTLEIQRTEQGDSAMYLCASSTRPGLPLFGPGTRLTVL.

The CDR3 is CSARGQSEAFF. CDR3 DNA: TGCAGTGCTAGAGGACAGTCTGAAGCTTTCTTT. The chain carries TRBV20-1 and TRBJ1-1, with D perhaps matching TRBD1 (5 bases). The CDR3 length is 11 residues. In germline, CDR1 is DFQATT, CDR2 SNEGSKA (reference sequence). The ends were cut back, 1 base at V and 6 bases at J, with 6 bases in the middle.

The chain joins TRBV5-3 to TRBJ2-5; the D gene is possibly TRBD2 (6 bases). TRBV5-3 is noted as an ORF with a role that remains uncertain. This CDR3 region has 16 residues. V dropped 3 bases and J dropped 3 bases, with 18 bases sitting between them. In nucleotides, the CDR3 is TGTGCCAGAAGCTCGACTAGAAGCGCTTATAAAGAGACCCAGTACTTC. Translating it yields CARSSTRSAYKETQYF.

The V call is TRBV21-1, the J call TRBJ1-1; the D call TRBD1 from the table was never checked on the DNA. TRBV21-1 is given as a pseudogene. This CDR3 region has 15 residues. The CDR3 nucleotides read TGTGCCAGCAGCAAAGCGGGACAGGGGAACACTGAAGCTTTCTTT. It yields the protein CASSKAGQGNTEAFF.

The chain combines TRBV13 with TRBJ2-7, with TRBD1 as a possible D gene (5 bases). Germline CDR1 reads PRHDT; CDR2 reads FYEKMQ (reference sequence). Trimming stripped 4 bases from V and 6 bases from J, with 16 bases between. The CDR3 covers 14 residues. The CDR3 here is CASSSTGPPVEQYF. The CDR3 DNA sequence: TGTGCCAGCAGCTCCACAGGACCTCCTGTCGAGCAGTACTTC.

This chain's CDR3 is CASSGGTGQNEKLFF. CDR3 DNA: TGTGCCAGCAGCGGAGGGACAGGCCAAAATGAAAAACTGTTTTTT. The V and J genes are TRBV7-8 and TRBJ1-4, with 8 bases lining up with TRBD1. CDR1 SGHVS and CDR2 FQNEAQ come from the germline V gene. The V gene end was trimmed by 5 bases and the J gene end by 5 bases; junction bases not matched to a gene: 7. The CDR3 is made up of 15 amino acids.

There are a few counts of this clone. This chain connects TRBV18 to TRBJ2-2; TRBD1 might be the D (6 bases). The CDR3 is made up of 14 amino acids. CDR1 and CDR2 (germline): KGHSH, LQKENI. V lost 5 bases and J 7 bases, leaving 14 bases between the germline ends. CDR3 coding DNA: TGTGCCAGCTCATCAGACAGGAGGCTCGGGGAGCTGTTTTTT. Translating gives CASSSDRRLGELFF.

The chain has TRBV4-1 and TRBJ2-7; D may be TRBD2 (6 bases). Trimming removed 1 base at V and 6 bases at J, with 13 bases between. Germline CDR1 MGHRA, CDR2 YSYEKL. This CDR3 contains 14 residues. The CDR3 nucleotides are TGCGCCAGCAGCCAAGCTGTCAGGGAGGCCGAGCAGTACTTC. Translating gives CASSQAVREAEQYF.

This clone was recorded only once. The junction departs from the called germline gene at one end, perhaps through a read error. V and J are TRBV5-1 and TRBJ1-6; TRBD1 matches 10 bases. Germline values: CDR1 SGHRS, CDR2 YFSETQ. The CDR3 is 17 amino acids. The CDR3 bases are TGCGCCAGCAGCCCCAGTCCCGGGACAGGGGTCGGTTCACCCCCCCACTTT. Translated, it gives CASSPSPGTGVGSPPHF. Combining the CDR3 with reference TRBV5-1 and TRBJ1-6 gives the whole variable domain KAGVTQTPRYLIKTRGQQVTLSCSPISGHRSVSWYQQTPGQGLQFLFEYFSETQRNKGNFPGRFSGRQFSNSRSEMNVSTLELGDSALYLCASSPSPGTGVGSPPHFGNGTRLTVT.

V and J are TRBV7-3 and TRBJ1-6; TRBD1 might be the D (5 bases). The CDR3 totals 14 residues. The V end was cut by 2 bases, the J end by 9 bases, with 11 bases between. Germline CDR1 and CDR2: SGHTA and FQGTGA. The CDR3, as DNA: TGTGCCAGCAGCTTAGGCAGGGTTGGTTCACCCCTCCACTTT. The encoded protein is CASSLGRVGSPLHF.

This clone appeared a few times. This chain links TRBV6-1 with TRBJ2-1; the D is unclear. CDR1 MNHNS and CDR2 SASEGT come from the germline V gene. There are 12 residues in the CDR3. Trimming pared 6 bases from V and 6 bases from J, leaving 9 bases between. The CDR3 DNA sequence: TGTGCCAGCAGCGGTGCTTTCAATGAGCAGTTCTTC. This sequence encodes CASSGAFNEQFF.

This clone was detected only once. The chain links TRBV2 to TRBJ1-4, with D perhaps matching TRBD1 (5 bases). Trimming shortened V by 6 bases and J by 0 bases, and 11 bases separated the two germline ends. Germline CDR1 SNHLY, CDR2 FYNNEI. CDR3 length: 15 residues. In nucleotides, the CDR3 is TGTGCCAGCAGCAGGGTACGGCCAACTAATGAAAAACTGTTTTTT. This sequence encodes CASSRVRPTNEKLFF.

The chain combines TRBV5-6 with TRBJ2-5, with TRBD2 matching over 11 bases. The CDR3 is made up of 16 amino acids. Germline V gene sequence: CDR1 SGHDT, CDR2 YYEEEE. With V trimmed by 4 bases and J by 9 bases, 14 bases remained unmatched. The CDR3 DNA reads TGTGCCAGCAGCGCAGGACTAGCGGGCCCAGGGGGGCCCCAGTACTTC. Amino acid sequence: CASSAGLAGPGGPQYF.

This rearrangement joins TRBV5-1 to TRBJ2-7; 7 bases map to TRBD2. The V segment lost 0 bases and the J segment 5 bases; nucleotides outside the gene matches: 5. Germline assignment: CDR1 SGHRS and CDR2 YFSETQ. The CDR3 spans 14 residues. The CDR3 here is CASSLDSGVDEQYF. DNA of the CDR3: TGCGCCAGCAGCTTGGACAGCGGGGTGGACGAGCAGTACTTC.

This clone was counted between two and nine times. The gene calls are TRBV10-3 and TRBJ2-3; TRBD2 aligns across 9 bases. This CDR3 has 14 residues. Germline CDR1 is ENHRY and CDR2 is SYGVKD. J gave up 6 bases and V 7 bases, and 8 bases lay outside the gene matches. This CDR3 is CAINGGGAGDTQYF. Here the CDR3 DNA reads TGTGCCATCAATGGCGGGGGGGCGGGGGATACGCAGTATTTT.

This sequence joins TRBV7-6 and TRBJ2-5; 10 nucleotides align to TRBD2. V lost 0 bases and J lost 3; bases outside the gene matches: 7. CDR1 SGHVS and CDR2 FNYEAQ come from the germline V gene. The length of the CDR3 is 17 residues. CDR3 protein: CASSLAPAGGIKETQYF. DNA for the CDR3: TGTGCCAGCAGCTTAGCACCAGCGGGGGGGATAAAAGAGACCCAGTACTTC.